This TCR beta chain was sequenced for a study of T cell changes during pregnancy in multiple sclerosis (dated by TCRdb to between 2018 and 2021). For context, the study as a whole: The study looked at changes in the T cell repertoire across pregnancy in women with multiple sclerosis.

The protocol used for the library was the immunoSEQ multiplex PCR assay. TCRdb limited this immuneACCESS table to in-frame rearrangements with V and J called. A share of clones is missing; checked studies link under half to unresolved V genes, and the rest is unexplained. Across this sample there are tens of thousands of clones, with 92% seen only once. Under 2.5% of the sample belongs to the ten largest clones. Details on this clone: Its antigen is still unknown. No much larger clone is present one base from it, and per-base qualities are unavailable.

The CDR3 contains 14 residues, cysteine and phenylalanine counted. CDR3 DNA only is kept here, 42 bases in frame from base 1. The junction shows trimming of 4 bases on V and 0 bases on J, plus 9 bases between the germline ends. The germline V gene encodes CDR1 SEHNR and CDR2 FQNEAQ (reference sequence). The sample consisted of peripheral blood, taken in the third trimester of pregnancy. The rearranged segments are TRBV7-9 and TRBJ2-5; TRBD1 is a weak D gene call, 6 bases matching. This TCR was sampled from a female donor with multiple sclerosis, enrolled in a pregnancy study. The bases are TGTGCCAGCAGCTCCCGGACAGACCAAGAGACCCAGTACTTC. Its translation is CASSSRTDQETQYF.